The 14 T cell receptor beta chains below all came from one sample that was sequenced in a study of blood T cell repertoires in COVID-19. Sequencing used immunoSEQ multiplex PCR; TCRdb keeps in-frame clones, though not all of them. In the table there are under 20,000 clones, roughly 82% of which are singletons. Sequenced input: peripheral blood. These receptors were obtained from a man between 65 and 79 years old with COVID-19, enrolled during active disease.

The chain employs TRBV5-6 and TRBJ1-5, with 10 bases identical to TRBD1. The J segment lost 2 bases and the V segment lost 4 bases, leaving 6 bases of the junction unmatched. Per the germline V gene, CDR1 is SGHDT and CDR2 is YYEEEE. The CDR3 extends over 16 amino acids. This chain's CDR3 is CASSTTGGAGNQPQHF. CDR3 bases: TGTGCCAGCAGCACGACAGGGGGCGCTGGCAATCAGCCCCAGCATTTT.

The CDR3 nucleotides read TGTGCCAGCACCATCAGAGAGGAGAACACTGAAGCTTTCTTT. Protein sequence: CASTIREENTEAFF. The chain couples TRBV7-8 to TRBJ1-1; D uncertain. Per the germline V gene, CDR1 is SGHVS and CDR2 is FQNEAQ. The CDR3 covers 14 residues. Trimming removed 7 bases at V and 1 base at J, with 13 bases between.

CDR3 DNA: TGTGCCAGCTCACCACGGTGGACTAGCAAGAATGAGCAGTTCTTC. This translates into CASSPRWTSKNEQFF. This chain connects TRBV18 to TRBJ2-1, with 8 bases aligning to TRBD2. The CDR3 contains 15 residues. With 1 base clipped from V and 7 bases from J, the junction kept 6 bases outside the gene matches. Germline V lookup: CDR1 KGHSH, CDR2 LQKENI.

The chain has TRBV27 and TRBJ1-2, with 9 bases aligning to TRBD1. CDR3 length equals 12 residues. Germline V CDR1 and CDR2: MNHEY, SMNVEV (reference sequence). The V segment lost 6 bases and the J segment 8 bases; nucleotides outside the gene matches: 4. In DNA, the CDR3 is TGTGCCAGCAGGGACAGGGGATGGGGCTACACCTTC. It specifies CASRDRGWGYTF.

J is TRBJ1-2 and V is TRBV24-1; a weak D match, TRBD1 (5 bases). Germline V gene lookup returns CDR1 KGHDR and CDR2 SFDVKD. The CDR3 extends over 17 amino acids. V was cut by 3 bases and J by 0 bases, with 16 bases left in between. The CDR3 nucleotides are TGTGCCACCAGTGATCCTCGCGCCTCGACAGCTAACTATGGCTACACCTTC. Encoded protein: CATSDPRASTANYGYTF.

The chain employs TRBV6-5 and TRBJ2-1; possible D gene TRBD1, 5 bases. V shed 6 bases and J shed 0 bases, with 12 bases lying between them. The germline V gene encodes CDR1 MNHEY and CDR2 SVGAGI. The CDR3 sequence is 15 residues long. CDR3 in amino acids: CASRVTETSYNEQFF. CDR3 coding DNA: TGTGCCAGCAGGGTGACAGAGACCTCCTACAATGAGCAGTTCTTC.

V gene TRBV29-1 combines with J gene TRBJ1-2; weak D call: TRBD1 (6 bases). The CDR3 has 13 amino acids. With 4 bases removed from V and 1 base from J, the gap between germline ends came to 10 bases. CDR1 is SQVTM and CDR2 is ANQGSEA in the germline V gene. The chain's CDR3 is CSVAGQNNYGYTF. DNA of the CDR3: TGCAGCGTTGCGGGACAAAATAACTATGGCTACACCTTC.

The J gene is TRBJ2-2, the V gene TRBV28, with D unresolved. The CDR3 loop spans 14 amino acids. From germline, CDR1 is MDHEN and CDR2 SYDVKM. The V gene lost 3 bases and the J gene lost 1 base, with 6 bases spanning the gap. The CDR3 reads CASSFPGNTGELFF. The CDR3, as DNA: TGTGCCAGCAGTTTTCCCGGGAACACCGGGGAGCTGTTTTTT. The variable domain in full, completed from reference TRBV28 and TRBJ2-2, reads DVKVTQSSRYLVKRTGEKVFLECVQDMDHENMFWYRQDPGLGLRLIYFSYDVKMKEKGDIPEGYSVSREKKERFSLILESASTNQTSMYLCASSFPGNTGELFFGEGSRLTVL.

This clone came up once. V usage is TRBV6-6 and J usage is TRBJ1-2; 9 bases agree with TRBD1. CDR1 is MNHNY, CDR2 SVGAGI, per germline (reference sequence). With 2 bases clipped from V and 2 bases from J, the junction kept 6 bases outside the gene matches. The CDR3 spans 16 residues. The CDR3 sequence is CASSYGMGQGNYGYTF. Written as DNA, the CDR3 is TGTGCCAGCAGTTACGGTATGGGACAGGGAAACTATGGCTACACCTTC.

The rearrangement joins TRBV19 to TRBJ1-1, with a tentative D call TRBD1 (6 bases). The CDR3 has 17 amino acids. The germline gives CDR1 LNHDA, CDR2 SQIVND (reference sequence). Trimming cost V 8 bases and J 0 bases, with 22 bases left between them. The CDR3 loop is CASRTHGGGQMNTEAFF. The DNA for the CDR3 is TGTGCCAGTCGGACCCACGGCGGGGGCCAGATGAACACTGAAGCTTTCTTT.

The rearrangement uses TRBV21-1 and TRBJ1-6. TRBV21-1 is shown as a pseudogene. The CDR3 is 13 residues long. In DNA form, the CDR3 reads TGTGCCAGCGAGGAGGTCTATAATTCACCCCTCCACTTT. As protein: CASEEVYNSPLHF.

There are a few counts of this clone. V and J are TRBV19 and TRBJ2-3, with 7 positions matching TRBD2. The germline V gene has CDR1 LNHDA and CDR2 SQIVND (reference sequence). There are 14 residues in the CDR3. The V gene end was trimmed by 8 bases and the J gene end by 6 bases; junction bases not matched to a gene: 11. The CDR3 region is CASWGGAGIDTQYF. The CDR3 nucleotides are TGTGCCAGTTGGGGGGGAGCGGGAATTGATACGCAGTATTTT.

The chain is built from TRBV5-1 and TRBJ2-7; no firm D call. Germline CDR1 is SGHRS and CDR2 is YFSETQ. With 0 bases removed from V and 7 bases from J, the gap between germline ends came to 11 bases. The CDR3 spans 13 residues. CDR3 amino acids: CASSLALTSEQYF. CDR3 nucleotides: TGCGCCAGCAGCTTGGCCCTGACTTCGGAGCAGTACTTC.

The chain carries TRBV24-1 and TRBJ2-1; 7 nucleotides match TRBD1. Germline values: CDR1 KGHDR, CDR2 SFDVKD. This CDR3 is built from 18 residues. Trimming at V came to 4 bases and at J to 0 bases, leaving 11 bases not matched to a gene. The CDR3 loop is CATSDRRQGSPSYNEQFF. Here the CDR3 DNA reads TGTGCCACCAGTGACCGTAGACAGGGATCTCCCTCCTACAATGAGCAGTTCTTC.